This T cell receptor beta chain was sequenced for a study of blood T cell repertoires in COVID-19. This clone has only one observation. The V gene's germline CDR1 is KGHSH and CDR2 LQKENI. This CDR3 has 18 residues. V lost 6 bases and J lost 2; bases outside the gene matches: 16. Some clones are missing from TCRdb's copy, which holds only in-frame ones; the method was immunoSEQ multiplex PCR. This sample carries approximately 180,000 clones, about 85% of them seen once, and the ten largest clones take around a fifth. This chain links TRBV18 with TRBJ1-3; 7 nucleotides agree with TRBD1. The receptor was derived from a man between 60 and 70 years old with active or convalescent COVID-19. Sequencing was performed on peripheral blood. The CDR3 DNA sequence: TGTGCCAGCTCCCCAAGAGCAGGGACAGCTAACCCTGGAAACACCATATATTTT. Translating it yields CASSPRAGTANPGNTIYF.